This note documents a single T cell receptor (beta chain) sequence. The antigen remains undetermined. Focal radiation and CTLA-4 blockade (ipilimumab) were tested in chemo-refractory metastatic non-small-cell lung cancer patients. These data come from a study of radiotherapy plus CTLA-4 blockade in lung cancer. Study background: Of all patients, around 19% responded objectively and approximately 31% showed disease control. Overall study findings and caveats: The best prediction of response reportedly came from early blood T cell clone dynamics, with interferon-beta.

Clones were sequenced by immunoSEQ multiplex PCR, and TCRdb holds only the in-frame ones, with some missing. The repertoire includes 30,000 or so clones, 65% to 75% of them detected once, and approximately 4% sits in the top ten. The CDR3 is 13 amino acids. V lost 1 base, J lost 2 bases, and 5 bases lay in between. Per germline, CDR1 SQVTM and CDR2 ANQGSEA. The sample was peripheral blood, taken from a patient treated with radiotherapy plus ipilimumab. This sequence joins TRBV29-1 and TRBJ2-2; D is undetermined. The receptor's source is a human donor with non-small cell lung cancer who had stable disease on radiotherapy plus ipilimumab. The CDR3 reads CSVEATNTGELFF. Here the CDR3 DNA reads TGCAGCGTTGAAGCGACAAACACCGGGGAGCTGTTTTTT.